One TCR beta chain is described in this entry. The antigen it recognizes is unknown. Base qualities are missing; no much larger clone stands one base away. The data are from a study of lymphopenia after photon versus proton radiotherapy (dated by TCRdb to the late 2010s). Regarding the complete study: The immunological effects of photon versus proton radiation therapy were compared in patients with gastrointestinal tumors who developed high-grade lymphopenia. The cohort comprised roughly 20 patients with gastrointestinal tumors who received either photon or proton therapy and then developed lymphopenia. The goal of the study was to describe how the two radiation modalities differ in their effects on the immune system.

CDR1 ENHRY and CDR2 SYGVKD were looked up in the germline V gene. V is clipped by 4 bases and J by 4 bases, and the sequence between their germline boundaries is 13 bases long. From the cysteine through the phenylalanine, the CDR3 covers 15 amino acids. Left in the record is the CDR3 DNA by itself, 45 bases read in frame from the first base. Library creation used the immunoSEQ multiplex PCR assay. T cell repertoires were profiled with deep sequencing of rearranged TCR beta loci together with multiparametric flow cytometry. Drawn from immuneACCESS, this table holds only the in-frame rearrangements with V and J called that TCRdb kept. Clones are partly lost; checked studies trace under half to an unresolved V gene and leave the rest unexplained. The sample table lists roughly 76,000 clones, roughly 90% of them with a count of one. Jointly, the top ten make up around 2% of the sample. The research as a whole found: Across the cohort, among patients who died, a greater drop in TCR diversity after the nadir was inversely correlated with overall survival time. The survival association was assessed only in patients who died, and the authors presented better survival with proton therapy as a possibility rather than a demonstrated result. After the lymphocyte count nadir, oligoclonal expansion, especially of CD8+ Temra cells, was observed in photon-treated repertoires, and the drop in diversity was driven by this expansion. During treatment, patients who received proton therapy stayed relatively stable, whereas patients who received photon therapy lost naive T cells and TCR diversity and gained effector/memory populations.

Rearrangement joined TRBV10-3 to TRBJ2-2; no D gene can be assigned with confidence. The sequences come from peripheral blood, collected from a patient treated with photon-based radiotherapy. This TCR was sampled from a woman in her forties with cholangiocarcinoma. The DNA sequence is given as TGTGCCATCAGTGGTTCTAAGGTGGGCACCGGGGAGCTGTTTTTT. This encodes CAISGSKVGTGELFF.